The 12 T cell receptor beta chains below come from one sample, sequenced in a study of T cells in women clearing cervical HPV infection. Using immunoSEQ multiplex PCR, the repertoire was profiled, and TCRdb retains in-frame clones only, with some absent. Its clone listing holds tens of thousands of clones. Sequencing was done on a sample of blood buffy coat. The receptors originated from a woman between 18 and 75 years old with a cervical HPV16 infection that either progressed to CIN3+ or cleared (not recorded which).

Regarding this clone: The read falls 3 residues short of the CDR3 end, and the missing part is taken from the germline J gene. The rearrangement joins TRBV11-2 to TRBJ1-2; a weak D match, TRBD1 (6 bases). Germline CDR1 and CDR2: SGHAT and FQNNGV. This CDR3 is 15 amino acids long. V was cut by 5 bases and J by 5 bases, with 18 bases left in between. The CDR3 sequence: CASSPDRNSVYGYTF. The DNA read from the CDR3 is TGTGCCAGCAGCCCGGACAGAAACTCAGTATATGGC.

Worth noting for this clone: The read terminates 3 residues before the CDR3 end, so the remaining end is supplied by the germline J gene. The rearrangement joins TRBV19 to TRBJ2-3, with TRBD1 identical over 10 bases. This CDR3 region has 15 residues. The J segment lost 5 bases and the V segment lost 4 bases, leaving 6 bases of the junction unmatched. Per the germline V gene, CDR1 is LNHDA and CDR2 is SQIVND (reference sequence). CDR3 residues: CASSSRQGAVDTQYF. The sequenced CDR3 bases are TGTGCCAGTAGTAGTAGACAGGGGGCCGTAGATACG. The whole variable domain, filled in from reference TRBV19 and TRBJ2-3, reads DGGITQSPKYLFRKEGQNVTLSCEQNLNHDAMYWYRQDPGQGLRLIYYSQIVNDFQKGDIAEGYSVSREKKESFPLTVTSAQKNPTAFYLCASSSRQGAVDTQYFGPGTRLTVL.

Comments on this clone: The read ends 3 residues shy of where the CDR3 ends; the end is completed using the germline J gene. The V and J genes are TRBV18 and TRBJ1-4, with 7 nucleotides matching TRBD1. Germline assignment: CDR1 KGHSH and CDR2 LQKENI. There are 15 residues in the CDR3. V lost 0 bases to trimming and J lost 8 bases; unmatched junction nucleotides: 6. The CDR3: CASSPPGDSYEKLFF. Incomplete CDR3 DNA: TGTGCCAGCTCACCACCTGGGGACAGTTACGAAAAA.

This clone ranks as medium-sized in terms of frequency. The read terminates 3 residues before the CDR3 end, so the remaining end is supplied by the germline J gene. V gene TRBV14 combines with J gene TRBJ2-4; perhaps TRBD1 as D (5 bases). CDR1 and CDR2 from the germline V gene are SGHDN and FVKESK. This CDR3 is 12 amino acids long. Incomplete CDR3 DNA: TGTGCCAGCGCCGCCCAGGGTTATGGT. Translating it yields CASAAQGYG. The CDR3, in full, reads CASAAQGYGQYF.

Remarks on this clone: The read ends 3 residues shy of where the CDR3 ends; the end is completed using the germline J gene. The chain recombines TRBV11-2 with TRBJ2-7; unclear D gene. The germline V gene encodes CDR1 SGHAT and CDR2 FQNNGV. CDR3 length: 13 residues. The V end was cut by 5 bases, the J end by 0 bases, with 8 bases between. CDR3 DNA (partial): TGTGCCAGCAGCCCCCAGAGCTCCTACGAG. Translation gives CASSPQSSYE. The whole CDR3 reads CASSPQSSYEQYF.

Details on this clone: The CDR3 is cut off 3 residues early in the read; its end comes from the germline J gene. This sequence joins TRBV2 and TRBJ2-5; TRBD2 matches 14 bases. With V trimmed by 9 bases and J by 2 bases, 5 bases remained unmatched. Germline values: CDR1 SNHLY, CDR2 FYNNEI. This CDR3 is 15 amino acids long. The sequenced part of the CDR3 DNA is TGTGCCAGGGGACTAGCGGGAGTGGGTCAAGAGACC. Translating gives CARGLAGVGQET. The complete CDR3 protein is CARGLAGVGQETQYF. Filled out from reference TRBV2 and TRBJ2-5, the complete variable domain reads EPEVTQTPSHQVTQMGQEVILRCVPISNHLYFYWYRQILGQKVEFLVSFYNNEISEKSEIFDDQFSVERPDGSNFTLKIRSTKLEDSAMYFCARGLAGVGQETQYFGPGTRLLVL.

The covered CDR3 bases are TGCGCCAGCAGTGAGTCGAGTAGCACCTACGAG. This translates into CASSESSSTYE. Given in full, the CDR3 is CASSESSSTYEQYF. The J gene is TRBJ2-7, the V gene TRBV10-1; no definite D call. The sequenced fragment ends 3 residues before the CDR3 boundary, so the rest is inferred from the germline J gene. Looked up from germline, CDR1 is WNHNN and CDR2 is SYGVQD (reference sequence). V lost 0 bases and J 2 bases, leaving 8 bases between the germline ends. CDR3 length: 14 residues.

Of note for this clone: The read comes to an end 3 residues before the CDR3 does, leaving the germline J gene to fill in the end. The chain combines TRBV5-4 with TRBJ1-1; D not resolved. The germline V gene has CDR1 SGHNT and CDR2 YYREEE (reference sequence). Trimming shortened V by 6 bases and J by 1 base, and 10 bases separated the two germline ends. There are 13 residues in the CDR3. Here the CDR3 reads CASNVAGNTEAFF. CDR3 DNA (partial): TGTGCCAGCAACGTGGCAGGGAACACTGAA.

A note on this clone: The read falls 3 residues short of the CDR3 end, and the missing part is taken from the germline J gene. The rearrangement uses TRBV19 and TRBJ2-1; TRBD2 aligns across 8 bases. The CDR3 length is 13 residues. With V trimmed by 7 bases and J by 9 bases, 8 bases remained unmatched. Germline V gives CDR1 LNHDA, CDR2 SQIVND (reference sequence). The chain's CDR3 is CASNLSGRGEQFF. The part of the CDR3 DNA that was read is TGTGCCAGTAATCTCAGCGGGAGAGGTGAG. Using reference TRBV19 and TRBJ2-1 for the parts outside the CDR3, the full variable domain is DGGITQSPKYLFRKEGQNVTLSCEQNLNHDAMYWYRQDPGQGLRLIYYSQIVNDFQKGDIAEGYSVSREKKESFPLTVTSAQKNPTAFYLCASNLSGRGEQFFGPGTRLTVL.

A remark on this clone: The CDR3 goes on 3 residues after the read ends, and that part is filled in from the germline J gene. The V and J genes are TRBV11-1 and TRBJ1-1; D is uncertain. The germline V and J ends were trimmed by 2 bases and 1 base, with 2 bases remaining between them. Germline lookup yields CDR1 SGHAT and CDR2 FQDESV (reference sequence). The CDR3 sequence is 12 residues long. The DNA read from the CDR3 is TGTGCCAGCAGCTTACAGAACACTGAA. It encodes CASSLQNTE. Given in full, the CDR3 is CASSLQNTEAFF.

A note on this clone: The CDR3 end lies 3 residues beyond the end of the read and is filled in from the germline J gene. The chain uses TRBV2 and TRBJ2-7; no firm D call. The CDR3 is 15 residues long. Germline V gene lookup returns CDR1 SNHLY and CDR2 FYNNEI. V dropped 3 bases and J dropped 0 bases, with 12 bases sitting between them. This chain's CDR3 is CASSESHLSSYEQYF. The part of the CDR3 DNA that was read is TGTGCCAGCAGTGAGAGTCACCTCAGCTCCTACGAG.

About this clone: The observed sequence ends 3 residues before the CDR3 terminus, with the missing tail filled in from the germline J gene. This rearrangement joins TRBV30 to TRBJ2-3; D is ambiguous. The CDR3 covers 13 residues. Germline-derived CDR1 and CDR2 are GTSNPN and SVGIG (reference sequence). The DNA read from the CDR3 is TGTGCCTGGAGTGTGGGCCTACAAGAGACG. It yields the protein CAWSVGLQET. The whole CDR3 sequence reads CAWSVGLQETQYF.